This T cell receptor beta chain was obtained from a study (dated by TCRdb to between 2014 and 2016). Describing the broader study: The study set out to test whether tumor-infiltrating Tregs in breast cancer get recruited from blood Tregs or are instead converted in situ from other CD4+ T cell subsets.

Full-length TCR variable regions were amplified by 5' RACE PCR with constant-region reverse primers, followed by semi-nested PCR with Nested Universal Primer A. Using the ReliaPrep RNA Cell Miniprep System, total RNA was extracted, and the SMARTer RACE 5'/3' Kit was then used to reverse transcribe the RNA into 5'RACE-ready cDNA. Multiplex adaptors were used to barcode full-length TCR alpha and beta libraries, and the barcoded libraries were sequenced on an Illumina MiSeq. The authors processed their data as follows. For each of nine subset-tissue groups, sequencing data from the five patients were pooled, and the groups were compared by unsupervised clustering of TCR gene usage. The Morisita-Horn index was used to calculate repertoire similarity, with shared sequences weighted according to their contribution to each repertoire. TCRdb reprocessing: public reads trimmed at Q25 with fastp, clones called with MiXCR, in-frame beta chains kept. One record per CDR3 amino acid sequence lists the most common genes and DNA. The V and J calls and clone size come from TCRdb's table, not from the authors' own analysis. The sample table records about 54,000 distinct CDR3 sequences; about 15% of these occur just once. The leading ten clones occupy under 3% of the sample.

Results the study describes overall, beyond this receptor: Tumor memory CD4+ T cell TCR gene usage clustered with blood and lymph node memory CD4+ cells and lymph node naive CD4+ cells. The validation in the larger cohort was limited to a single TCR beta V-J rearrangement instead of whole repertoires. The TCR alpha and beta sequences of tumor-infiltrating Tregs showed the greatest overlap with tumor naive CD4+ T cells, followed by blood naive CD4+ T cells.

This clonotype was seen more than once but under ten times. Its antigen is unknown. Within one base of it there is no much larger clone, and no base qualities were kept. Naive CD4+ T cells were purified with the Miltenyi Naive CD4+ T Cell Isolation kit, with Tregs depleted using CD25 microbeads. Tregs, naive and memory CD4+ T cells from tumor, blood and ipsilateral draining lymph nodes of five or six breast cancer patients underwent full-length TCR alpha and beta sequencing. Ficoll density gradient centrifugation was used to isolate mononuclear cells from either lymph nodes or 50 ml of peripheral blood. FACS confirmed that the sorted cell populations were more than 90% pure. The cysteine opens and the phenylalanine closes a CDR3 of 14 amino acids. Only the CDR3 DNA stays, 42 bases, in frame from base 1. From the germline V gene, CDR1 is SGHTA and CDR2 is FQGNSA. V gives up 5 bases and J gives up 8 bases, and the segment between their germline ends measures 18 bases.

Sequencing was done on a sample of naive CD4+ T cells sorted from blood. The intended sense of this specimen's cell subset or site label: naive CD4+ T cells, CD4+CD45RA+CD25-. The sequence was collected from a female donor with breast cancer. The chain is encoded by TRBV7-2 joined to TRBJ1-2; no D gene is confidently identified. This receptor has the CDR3 CASSTPVQLWGYTF. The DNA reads TGTGCCAGCAGCACGCCGGTACAGCTATGGGGCTACACCTTC.